The TCR beta chain under discussion was sequenced for a study of T cell repertoires in cytomegalovirus infection. CDR1 is SGHTA, CDR2 FQGNSA, per germline. V dropped 3 bases and J dropped 7 bases, with 13 bases sitting between them. The CDR3 is 14 residues long. A single record per CDR3 protein comes from TCRdb applying MiXCR to the reads. The table has 400,000 to 550,000 distinct CDR3 sequences, about 11% seen once. This clonotype was seen repeatedly, ten times or more. Its antigen is unknown. Study-wide results and limits: Cumulative public TCR beta family frequency identified CMV carriers with the relevant HLA.

The chain joins TRBV7-2 to TRBJ1-5; D remains ambiguous. Specimen: PBMCs. This TCR was recovered from a human donor in good health (CMV status not recorded). Some clones in this sample may be carry-over from other donors' samples. The CDR3 loop reads CASSFGGLQQPQHF. DNA for the CDR3: TGTGCCAGCAGCTTTGGAGGGCTGCAACAGCCCCAGCATTTT.